This T cell receptor (beta chain) was retrieved from a study of patients and donors after allogeneic stem cell transplantation. This CDR3 is built from 13 residues. The J segment lost 2 bases and the V segment lost 4 bases, leaving 3 bases of the junction unmatched. CDR1 and CDR2 from the germline V gene are DFQATT and SNEGSKA (reference sequence). Via MiXCR, TCRdb re-called the RT-PCR reads, giving one row per CDR3 protein. The profile shows tens of thousands of distinct CDR3 sequences, under 50% of them singletons. Sequenced sample: blood, either unsorted or a sorted T cell fraction (not recorded which). The chain carries TRBV20-1 and TRBJ2-3; 7 bases fit TRBD1. The origin of this receptor is a human donor who was either an allogeneic HSCT recipient or a stem cell or donor lymphocyte infusion donor (not recorded which). It is not recorded whose cells these are; they may come from a transplant donor. The CDR3 here is CSAKGQTTDTQYF. The CDR3 DNA is TGCAGTGCTAAGGGACAGACCACAGATACGCAGTATTTT.